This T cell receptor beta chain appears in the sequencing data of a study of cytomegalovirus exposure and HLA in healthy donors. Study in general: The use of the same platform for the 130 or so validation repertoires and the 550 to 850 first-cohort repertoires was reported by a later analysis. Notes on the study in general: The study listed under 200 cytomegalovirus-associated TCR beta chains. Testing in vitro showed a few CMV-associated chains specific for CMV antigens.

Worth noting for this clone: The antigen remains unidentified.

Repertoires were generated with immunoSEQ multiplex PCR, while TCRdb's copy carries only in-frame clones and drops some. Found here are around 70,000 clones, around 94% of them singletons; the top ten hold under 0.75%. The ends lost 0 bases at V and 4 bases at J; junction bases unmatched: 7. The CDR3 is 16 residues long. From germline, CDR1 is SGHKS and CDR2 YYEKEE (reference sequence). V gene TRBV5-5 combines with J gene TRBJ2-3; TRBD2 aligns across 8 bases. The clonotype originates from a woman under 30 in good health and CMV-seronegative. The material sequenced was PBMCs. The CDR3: CASSLAGGPVADTQYF. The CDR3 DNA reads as TGTGCCAGCAGCTTGGCGGGGGGGCCGGTAGCAGATACGCAGTATTTT.